The T cell receptor beta chain described here comes from a study of shared clonotypes between healthy human individuals. Study-level results: Among non-shared clonotypes, generation probabilities were lower than among those shared by all four donors.

As to this clone: Its target is not known.

This CDR3 has 14 residues. Germline CDR1 reads MNHEY; CDR2 reads SVGAGI. Losses at the gene ends were 5 bases for V and 2 bases for J; bases not matched to a gene: 3. Sequencing was performed with immunoSEQ multiplex PCR; in TCRdb, only in-frame clones are kept and a portion is missing. The profile shows about 79,000 clones, 62% of them singletons. This receptor was obtained from a man aged 25-45 years in good health. Sequencing was carried out using memory CD8+ T cells sorted from blood. The subset is: CD45RO+ cells pooled with CCR7-negative TemRA cells. The genes are TRBV6-5 and TRBJ2-3, with 8 positions matching TRBD2. CDR3 DNA: TGTGCCAGCAGTGAACTAGCGGCCACAGATACGCAGTATTTT. The encoded protein is CASSELAATDTQYF.